This T cell receptor (beta chain) was identified in a study of blood T cell repertoires in COVID-19. Turning to the study itself: The United States, Italy and Spain supplied acute and convalescent COVID-19 samples. T cells, B-cell-depleted T cells, or PBMCs provided the cDNA or gDNA that served as material.

This CDR3 is built from 14 residues. The junction had 9 bases not matched to a gene; V was cut back by 6 bases and J by 5 bases. CDR1 is WSHSY and CDR2 is SAAADI in the germline V gene. This clone was seen once. Original methodology: Amplification of reference gene primers provided the estimated nucleated cell counts. The repertoire was sequenced with immunoSEQ multiplex PCR; TCRdb's copy has only in-frame clones and lacks some. That table furnishes V, J and clone size, whereas the DNA furnished D and trimming. Among roughly 150,000 clones listed, about 79% were seen once. Material: peripheral blood. The V and J genes are TRBV10-2 and TRBJ2-7, with 8 bases aligning to TRBD1. The origin of this receptor is a woman aged 50 to 60 with acute or convalescent COVID-19. CDR3 sequence reads: CASRDGTGVDEQYF. DNA of the CDR3: TGCGCCAGCAGGGACGGGACAGGCGTTGACGAGCAGTACTTC.